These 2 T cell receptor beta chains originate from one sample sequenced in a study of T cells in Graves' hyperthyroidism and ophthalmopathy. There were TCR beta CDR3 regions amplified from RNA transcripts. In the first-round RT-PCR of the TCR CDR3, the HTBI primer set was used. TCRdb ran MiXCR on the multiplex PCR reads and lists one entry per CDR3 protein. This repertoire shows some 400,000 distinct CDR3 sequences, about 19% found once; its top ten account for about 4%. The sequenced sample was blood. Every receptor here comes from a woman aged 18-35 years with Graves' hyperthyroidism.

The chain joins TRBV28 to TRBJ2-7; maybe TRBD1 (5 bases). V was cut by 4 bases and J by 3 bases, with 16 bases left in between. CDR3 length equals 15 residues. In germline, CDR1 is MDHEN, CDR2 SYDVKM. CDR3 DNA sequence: TGTGCCAGCAGTTCCCCGACAGAATCTCGCTACGAGCAGTACTTC. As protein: CASSSPTESRYEQYF.

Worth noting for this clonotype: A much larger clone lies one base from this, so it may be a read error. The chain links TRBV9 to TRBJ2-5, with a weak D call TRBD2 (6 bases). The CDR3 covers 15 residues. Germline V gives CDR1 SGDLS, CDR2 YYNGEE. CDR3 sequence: CASSSRDFPGETKYF. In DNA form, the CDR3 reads TGTGCCAGCAGCTCTCGGGACTTCCCGGGGGAGACCAAGTACTTC.